Shown below are 21 T cell receptor beta chains from a single sample sequenced in a study of Ad26.COV2.S vaccination and SARS-CoV-2 variants. Described treatment: approximately 18 received Ad26.COV2.S at low or high dose, single or two shots; roughly 5 received placebo; per-sample allocation not given. The investigators took samples on day 63 after the first vaccine or placebo injection. Clones were read by immunoSEQ multiplex PCR, and TCRdb kept only the in-frame ones, dropping some. The table records some 520,000 clones, roughly 87% of them present only once. Source: peripheral blood, taken in a trial of Ad26.COV2.S vaccine versus placebo. Receptor source: a person between 18 and 65 years old who received the Ad26.COV2.S COVID-19 vaccine or a placebo.

The chain combines TRBV7-6 with TRBJ1-2; a weak D match, TRBD1 (5 bases). This CDR3 region has 13 residues. CDR1 and CDR2 (germline): SGHVS, FNYEAQ. Trimming shortened V by 5 bases and J by 0 bases, and 7 bases separated the two germline ends. CDR3 nucleotides: TGTGCCAGCAGCCCACAGGCTAACTATGGCTACACCTTC. Residues: CASSPQANYGYTF.

This clone was observed a handful of times. The gene calls are TRBV28 and TRBJ1-6; 7 bases match TRBD1. This CDR3 spans 14 amino acids. Germline CDR1 and CDR2: MDHEN and SYDVKM. The trim removed 5 bases at V and 7 bases at J, leaving 5 bases unmatched. The CDR3 DNA follows: TGTGCCAGCAGTCGGCCGACAGGGAATTCACCCCTCCACTTT. Protein product: CASSRPTGNSPLHF.

This clone was counted a single time. The V call is TRBV19, the J call TRBJ1-5; TRBD1 matches at 9 bases. Germline CDR1 reads LNHDA; CDR2 reads SQIVND (reference sequence). Trimming took 9 bases from V and 4 from J; bases not matched to a gene: 10. This CDR3 has 15 amino acids. The CDR3 DNA is TGTGCCAGCAAATTAACAGGGGGCGAAAATCAGCCCCAGCATTTT. Translating it yields CASKLTGGENQPQHF. The variable domain in full, completed from reference TRBV19 and TRBJ1-5, reads DGGITQSPKYLFRKEGQNVTLSCEQNLNHDAMYWYRQDPGQGLRLIYYSQIVNDFQKGDIAEGYSVSREKKESFPLTVTSAQKNPTAFYLCASKLTGGENQPQHFGDGTRLSIL.

The chain joins TRBV29-1 to TRBJ1-1; 9 bases are a match to TRBD1. Looked up from germline, CDR1 is SQVTM and CDR2 is ANQGSEA. The CDR3 loop spans 13 amino acids. V was pared by 8 bases and J by 6 bases, with 10 bases of the junction left unmatched. This CDR3 reads CSSGGQGLPEAFF. The CDR3 DNA reads as TGCAGCTCTGGGGGACAGGGATTACCTGAAGCTTTCTTT.

V gene TRBV2 combines with J gene TRBJ1-5; D is uncertain. Germline values: CDR1 SNHLY, CDR2 FYNNEI. CDR3 length equals 13 residues. The V gene lost 6 bases and the J gene lost 0 bases, with 6 bases spanning the gap. CDR3 sequence reads: CASRADSNQPQHF. The CDR3 nucleotides are TGTGCCAGCAGGGCCGATAGCAATCAGCCCCAGCATTTT.

The V call is TRBV28, the J call TRBJ2-7; 9 bases are shared with TRBD1. The V gene's germline CDR1 is MDHEN and CDR2 SYDVKM. Trimming removed 2 bases from V and 6 bases from J; junction bases left unmatched: 5. The CDR3 contains 14 residues. The CDR3 region has the DNA TGTGCCAGCAGTTTAGACATGGACAGGGGCGAGCAGTACTTC. It yields the protein CASSLDMDRGEQYF.

The chain employs TRBV4-2 and TRBJ1-4; D is perhaps TRBD1 (5 bases). Germline V gene sequence: CDR1 LGHNA, CDR2 YNFKEQ. The CDR3 length is 12 residues. V was clipped by 5 bases and J by 12 bases, with 13 bases between them. The chain's CDR3 is CASSYDRGELFF. In DNA, the CDR3 is TGTGCCAGCAGCTACGACCGGGGGGAACTGTTTTTT.

This clone was counted a few times. The CDR3 nucleotides are TGTGCCAGCAGTTCCCCCCCCGGGGATGAAAAACTGTTTTTT. Translating it yields CASSSPPGDEKLFF. J is TRBJ1-4 and V is TRBV28, with no clear D. The CDR3 contains 14 residues. Germline V gene lookup returns CDR1 MDHEN and CDR2 SYDVKM. V dropped 4 bases and J dropped 6 bases, with 12 bases sitting between them.

The gene calls are TRBV5-1 and TRBJ2-5, with 8 bases identical to TRBD2. Germline trimming cut 0 bases from V and 3 bases from J; bases unmatched to any gene: 4. The CDR3 length is 15 residues. Germline V lookup: CDR1 SGHRS, CDR2 YFSETQ. This chain's CDR3 is CASSLGGTREETQYF. The CDR3, as DNA: TGCGCCAGCAGCTTGGGGGGGACTAGAGAAGAGACCCAGTACTTC. Based on the CDR3 plus reference TRBV5-1 and TRBJ2-5, the full variable domain is KAGVTQTPRYLIKTRGQQVTLSCSPISGHRSVSWYQQTPGQGLQFLFEYFSETQRNKGNFPGRFSGRQFSNSRSEMNVSTLELGDSALYLCASSLGGTREETQYFGPGTRLLVL.

The V call is TRBV5-4, the J call TRBJ2-7; 7 bases are a match to TRBD1. J was trimmed by 10 bases and V by 4 bases; bases with no gene match: 8. CDR3 size: 12 residues. Germline V gene sequence: CDR1 SGHNT, CDR2 YYREEE (reference sequence). The CDR3 nucleotides are TGTGCCAGCAGCACAGGGGACCTGCGTCAGTACTTC. Translated, it gives CASSTGDLRQYF.

This clone was seen once. The chain is built from TRBV7-8 and TRBJ2-2; D is possibly TRBD1 (5 bases). This CDR3 has 15 amino acids. Germline CDR1 SGHVS, CDR2 FQNEAQ. The ends were cut back, 4 bases at V and 3 bases at J, with 12 bases in the middle. Here the CDR3 DNA reads TGTGCCAGCAGCTCGCTCAGGGCTGACACCGGGGAGCTGTTTTTT. Amino acids: CASSSLRADTGELFF.

CDR3 nucleotide sequence: TGTGCTAGTGGTTTGGAGTTAGGCAGGGGTAATGAGCAGTTCTTC. Protein product: CASGLELGRGNEQFF. The chain has TRBV12-5 and TRBJ2-1, with D possibly being TRBD1 (6 bases). Germline CDR1 reads LGHNT; CDR2 reads FRNRAP. CDR3 length equals 15 residues. V was trimmed by 1 base and J by 7 bases, leaving 14 bases between them.

The chain has TRBV5-1 and TRBJ2-2, with a tentative D call TRBD1 (5 bases). CDR1 and CDR2 from the germline V gene are SGHRS and YFSETQ. The CDR3 has 15 residues. V lost 5 bases and J lost 5, with 16 bases in between. The chain's CDR3 is CASSTFAGRTGELFF. The DNA of the CDR3 is TGCGCCAGCAGTACCTTTGCAGGGCGGACCGGGGAGCTGTTTTTT.

The rearrangement uses TRBV13 and TRBJ2-3, with D possibly TRBD2 on 6 matching bases. Deletions cut 5 bases from V and 5 bases from J, with 11 bases between. The germline gives CDR1 PRHDT, CDR2 FYEKMQ (reference sequence). The CDR3 sequence is 13 residues long. CDR3 in amino acids: CASSARRGDTQYF. CDR3 nucleotides: TGTGCCAGCAGCGCTCGGCGGGGAGATACGCAGTATTTT.

V and J are TRBV28 and TRBJ2-4; the match to TRBD1 covers 7 bases. CDR1 is MDHEN and CDR2 is SYDVKM in the germline V gene. V was pared by 5 bases and J by 6 bases, with 4 bases of the junction left unmatched. CDR3 length: 13 residues. The CDR3, as DNA: TGTGCCAGCAGTATGGGACAGAGAAACATTCAGTACTTC. It translates to CASSMGQRNIQYF.

The chain recombines TRBV19 with TRBJ2-1, with D possibly matching TRBD2 (5 bases). The V end lost 5 bases, the J end lost 0 bases, and 14 bases lay between the germline ends. The CDR3 totals 16 residues. Germline lookup yields CDR1 LNHDA and CDR2 SQIVND (reference sequence). The CDR3 region has the DNA TGTGCCAGTAGTGCTCGACGGGAAAGCTCCTACAATGAGCAGTTCTTC. Its translation is CASSARRESSYNEQFF.

V and J are TRBV28 and TRBJ1-2; tentatively, D is TRBD1 (6 bases). Germline V gene lookup returns CDR1 MDHEN and CDR2 SYDVKM. V was cut by 3 bases and J by 0 bases, with 17 bases left in between. The CDR3 extends over 17 amino acids. Here the CDR3 DNA reads TGTGCCAGCAGTTTTGGCAGGGGTACCACCGCTAACTATGGCTACACCTTC. This translates into CASSFGRGTTANYGYTF.

The V and J genes are TRBV5-1 and TRBJ2-7, with D perhaps TRBD2 (5 bases). The V end was cut by 5 bases, the J end by 0 bases, with 6 bases between. The CDR3 sequence is 12 residues long. Germline CDR1 SGHRS, CDR2 YFSETQ. The CDR3 DNA is TGCGCCAGCAGGGAGGACTCCTACGAGCAGTACTTC. It codes for CASREDSYEQYF.

The CDR3 reads CASSILAVGTGELFF. CDR3 in DNA: TGTGCCAGCAGTATCCTGGCTGTAGGGACCGGGGAGCTGTTTTTT. The rearrangement links TRBV7-8 to TRBJ2-2, with D unresolved. The length of the CDR3 is 15 residues. V lost 6 bases and J 5 bases, leaving 16 bases between the germline ends. From germline, CDR1 is SGHVS and CDR2 FQNEAQ.

This sequence joins TRBV20-1 and TRBJ2-7; 7 bases agree with TRBD1. The junction had 6 bases not matched to a gene; V was cut back by 6 bases and J by 7 bases. Germline CDR1 DFQATT, CDR2 SNEGSKA (reference sequence). This CDR3 contains 11 residues. This CDR3 reads CSADRAEEQYF. The CDR3 DNA is TGCAGTGCCGACAGGGCGGAAGAGCAGTACTTC.

With regard to this clone: One end of the junction is discordant with germline, which a read error may explain. This sequence joins TRBV7-9 and TRBJ1-1; D is uncertain. The CDR3 covers 13 residues. Germline V gene data show CDR1 as SEHNR and CDR2 as FQNEAQ (reference sequence). This chain's CDR3 is CASSLGPQPKRLF. In DNA, the CDR3 is TGTGCCAGCAGCTTAGGGCCCCAACCAAAGAGGCTCTTT.